This T cell receptor beta chain stems from a study of regulatory T cells in long-lasting Graves disease. Study information: Duration of antithyroid drug therapy among newly diagnosed Graves' patients was under 3 months.

Time point denoted: newly diagnosed GD, antithyroid drugs for less than 3 months. PBMCs provided the RNA from which the TCR library was made. Graves' disease diagnosis relied on American Thyroid Association guidelines. An endocrinology department in Xi'an, China, recruited the patients. Both iRepertoire HTBI primers and Arm-PCR of CDR3 regions were used to build the TCR beta libraries. TCRdb re-called the multiplex PCR reads with MiXCR, one entry per CDR3 protein. The sample has 250,000 to 400,000 distinct CDR3 sequences, 18% seen once. The CDR3 totals 17 residues. Trimming took 3 bases from V and 6 from J; bases not matched to a gene: 8. Germline V gene lookup returns CDR1 SGHRS and CDR2 YFSETQ. Overall study findings and caveats: TRBV28, TRBJ1-2 and TRBJ2-5 emerged as the favored segments in persistent disease.

This clonotype was seen repeatedly, ten times or more. Its antigen is as yet unknown. The clonotype originates from a female donor with Graves disease. The chain is built from TRBV5-1 and TRBJ2-1; 14 nucleotides match TRBD2. The sample was peripheral blood mononuclear cells (PBMCs), taken at new diagnosis, from a patient treated with antithyroid drugs. The CDR3 coding sequence is TGCGCCAGCAGCTGGGACCCGACTAGCGGGAGGGCCAATGAGCAGTTCTTC. Residues: CASSWDPTSGRANEQFF.